This T cell receptor beta chain was identified during a study of T-cell memory formation after mild COVID-19. The CDR3 runs 13 residues. The V and J ends lost 5 bases and 2 bases respectively, with 10 bases between them. CDR1 and CDR2 (germline): SQVTM, ANQGSEA. TCRdb independently ran MiXCR on the 5' RACE reads; one entry per CDR3 protein. The sample consists of around 390,000 distinct CDR3 sequences, about a sixth of them appearing once. This clonotype was sampled from a man younger than 35 who had mild COVID-19 (a few samples of this study predate the infection). Cell type and time point are not known. V is TRBV29-1 and J is TRBJ1-5, with D possibly TRBD1 on 5 matching bases. The specimen was PBMCs or a T cell subset sorted from them (not recorded which). CDR3 region: CSVLVQGNQPQHF. In DNA form, the CDR3 reads TGCAGCGTTTTGGTACAGGGCAATCAGCCCCAGCATTTT.